Listed here are 3 T cell receptor beta chains from one sample, sequenced in a study of blood T cell repertoires in COVID-19. Sequencing used immunoSEQ multiplex PCR; TCRdb keeps in-frame clones, though not all of them. The table shows about 14,000 clones, with roughly 87% occurring only once. The source material was peripheral blood. Receptors originate from a human donor in a cohort sampled during active COVID-19.

The chain employs TRBV19 and TRBJ2-1, with a possible D match to TRBD2 (6 bases). Trimming cost V 3 bases and J 0 bases, with 12 bases left between them. CDR3 length equals 16 residues. From germline, CDR1 is LNHDA and CDR2 SQIVND (reference sequence). This CDR3 is CASSMLPGGSYNEQFF. CDR3 DNA: TGTGCCAGTAGTATGCTGCCCGGGGGCTCCTACAATGAGCAGTTCTTC.

The chain uses TRBV5-6 and TRBJ2-2; possibly TRBD2 for D (5 bases). In germline, CDR1 is SGHDT, CDR2 YYEEEE. Trimming stripped 0 bases from V and 7 bases from J, with 16 bases between. CDR3 length: 16 amino acids. The CDR3 loop reads CASSLVGSTLGGELFF. As DNA, the CDR3 is TGTGCCAGCAGCTTGGTAGGGAGTACCCTCGGCGGGGAGCTGTTTTTT.

This clone was counted a few times. The chain combines TRBV6-5 with TRBJ1-5; possible D gene TRBD1, 5 bases. Trimming removed 5 bases at V and 5 bases at J, with 10 bases between. The germline CDR1 and CDR2 sequences are MNHEY and SVGAGI. The CDR3 consists of 13 residues. CDR3 bases: TGTGCCAGCAGTACCGCCAGGGATCAGCCCCAGCATTTT. This encodes CASSTARDQPQHF.